These T cell receptor beta chains were read from a single sample in a study of cytomegalovirus exposure and HLA in healthy donors. The method was immunoSEQ multiplex PCR; TCRdb's version includes in-frame clones alone and lacks a portion of them. The profile shows more than 100,000 clones, approximately 9% of them singletons. Sequencing was performed on PBMCs. These receptors all stem from a woman in her 40s in good health and CMV-seropositive. Both conserved end residues are part of each CDR3. The D gene is left open where the match is weak. Rows give clone size only sometimes, using once, few, many, or a class for an expanded clone.

V	D	size	J	DNA	CDR3
TRBV2	-	few	TRBJ2-1	TGTGCCAGCATGAAAGGGAGTCAGGCAGTTAGCAATGAGCAGTTCTTC	CASMKGSQAVSNEQFF
TRBV10-3	-	-	TRBJ2-5	TGTGCCATCAGTGATCGGGAGACCCAGTACTTC	CAISDRETQYF
TRBV27	TRBD1	few	TRBJ2-6	TGTGCCAGCAGTTTATACCCGGGACAGTTCTCTGGGGCCAACGTCCTGACTTTC	CASSLYPGQFSGANVLTF
TRBV7-2	-	-	TRBJ2-7	TGTGCCAGCAGCTTAATTGGCCCCTACGAGCAGTACTTC	CASSLIGPYEQYF
TRBV13	TRBD1	few	TRBJ1-1	TGTGCCAGCAGCCGTGCTCGACAGGGGAACACTGAAGCTTTCTTT	CASSRARQGNTEAFF
TRBV27	-	few	TRBJ2-5	TGTGCCAGCAGTTTAGCGGGACGCCTTGTCCAAGAGACCCAGTACTTC	CASSLAGRLVQETQYF
TRBV2	TRBD2	-	TRBJ2-7	TGTGCCAGCAGCGGCCCGGGGGGGGTAGCCTACGAGCAGTACTTC	CASSGPGGVAYEQYF
TRBV19	-	few	TRBJ2-2	TGTGCCTGCAGACGGGGAAAGAACACCGGGGAGCTGTTTTTT	CACRRGKNTGELFF
TRBV29-1	TRBD1	-	TRBJ1-2	TGCAGTGCCCCCAGCCAGGGGGCGCGGGGCTACACCTTC	CSAPSQGARGYTF
TRBV15	-	few	TRBJ2-1	TGTGCCACCAAAGAGGGGGGGAGGGATGAGCAGTTCTTC	CATKEGGRDEQFF
TRBV4-1	-	-	TRBJ1-6	TGCGCCAGCAGCCAAGTCCTTCAGGGAAGGAATTCACCCCTCCACTTT	CASSQVLQGRNSPLHF
TRBV6-5	-	-	TRBJ2-1	TGTGCCAGCAGTTACGGCGGACAAACCTACAATGAGCAGTTCTTC	CASSYGGQTYNEQFF
TRBV19	-	-	TRBJ1-1	TGTGCCAGTAGTATAGATCAGGGAAACACTGAAGCTTTCTTT	CASSIDQGNTEAFF
TRBV15	-	-	TRBJ1-2	TGTGCCACCAGCAGAGACATTGAGGGGGACGGCTACACCTTC	CATSRDIEGDGYTF
TRBV7-9	TRBD1	few	TRBJ1-1	TGTGCCAGCAACAGGGGGGAAACTGAAGCTTTCTTT	CASNRGETEAFF
TRBV21-1	-	few	TRBJ1-2	TGTGCCAGCAGAATCGTTCCGGGACATGACTATGGCTACACCTTC	CASRIVPGHDYGYTF
TRBV7-2	-	few	TRBJ2-5	TGTGCCAGCAGCTTAAGCGTTAAAGAGACCCAGTACTTC	CASSLSVKETQYF
TRBV5-1	TRBD2	few	TRBJ2-3	TGCGCCAGCAGCTCAGCGGGGGGCCCCACAGATACGCAGTATTTT	CASSSAGGPTDTQYF
TRBV7-9	TRBD1	-	TRBJ1-2	TGTGCCAGCAGCCAGGGGGGTGGCTATGGCTACACCTTC	CASSQGGGYGYTF
TRBV2	-	-	TRBJ1-1	TGTGCCAGCAGACCCGGACAGTTCACTGAAGCTTTCTTT	CASRPGQFTEAFF
TRBV4-3	TRBD1	-	TRBJ1-2	TGCGCCAGCAGCCAAGATGCTGGGACAGCCTTCTATGGCTACACCTTC	CASSQDAGTAFYGYTF
TRBV7-9	TRBD2	few	TRBJ2-5	TGTGCCAGCAGCAGGTCTAGCGGGGGGGCAGAGACCCAGTACTTC	CASSRSSGGAETQYF
TRBV6-5	TRBD1	few	TRBJ1-2	TGTGCCAGCAGTTCGACAGGGGGTGGGGGCTACACCTTC	CASSSTGGGGYTF
TRBV19	TRBD1	few	TRBJ1-2	TGTGCCAGTAGTATACGGGGCAGGGGGCCTTCGGGCTACACCTTC	CASSIRGRGPSGYTF
TRBV29-1	TRBD2	-	TRBJ2-2	TGCAGCGCTTTGACTAGCGGGGGGGCAAGCACCGGGGAGCTGTTTTTT	CSALTSGGASTGELFF
TRBV27	TRBD1	few	TRBJ2-2	TGTGCCAGCAGTAGACAGGGGATTGGCACCGGGGAGCTGTTTTTT	CASSRQGIGTGELFF
TRBV21-1	-	few	TRBJ1-5	TGTGCCAGCATACGAGGGGGCTGCAATCAGCCCCAGCATTTT	CASIRGGCNQPQHF
TRBV7-2	-	-	TRBJ1-2	TGTGCCAGCAGCTTAGCCGGGGGGCCAGCCCACACCTTC	CASSLAGGPAHTF
TRBV9	-	few	TRBJ1-6	TGTGCCAGCAGCGTAGGTGAATGGAGCTATAATTCACCCCTCCACTTT	CASSVGEWSYNSPLHF
TRBV4-1	-	-	TRBJ2-3	TGCGCCAGCAGCCGAGGAGTCGGCACCAGCACAGATACGCAGTATTTT	CASSRGVGTSTDTQYF
TRBV15	TRBD1	few	TRBJ1-2	TGTGCCACCAGCAGAGGGGGGACAGGGGACTATGGCTACACCTTC	CATSRGGTGDYGYTF
TRBV2	TRBD1	few	TRBJ2-2	TGTGCCAGCAGTATCTTCGGGACAGGGGGCCTAAACACCGGGGAGCTGTTTTTT	CASSIFGTGGLNTGELFF
TRBV19	-	-	TRBJ1-6	TGTGCCAGTAACCCGACAGGCCTGCATAATTCACCCCTCCACTTT	CASNPTGLHNSPLHF
TRBV5-1	-	few	TRBJ2-1	TGCGCCAGCCGACTCGGGGTTTTGGACTACAATGAGCAGTTCTTC	CASRLGVLDYNEQFF
TRBV5-5	TRBD2	-	TRBJ2-3	TGTGCCAGCAGCCCGAGACTAGCGGGGGAAGATACGCAGTATTTT	CASSPRLAGEDTQYF
TRBV2	-	-	TRBJ1-1	TGTGCCAGCAGACTGACAGACATGAACACTGAAGCTTTCTTT	CASRLTDMNTEAFF
TRBV5-6	TRBD1	few	TRBJ1-4	TGTGCCAGCAGCTTCTACCAGGGGGCGCGGGAAAAACTGTTTTTT	CASSFYQGAREKLFF
TRBV18	-	-	TRBJ2-7	TGTGCCAGCTCACCAGATACTAGCGGGACAGGGGGTCACGAGCAGTACTTC	CASSPDTSGTGGHEQYF
TRBV18	-	-	TRBJ1-2	TGTGCCAGCAAAAGAGGGGCAGGGGACGGCTACACCTTC	CASKRGAGDGYTF
TRBV29-1	TRBD2	few	TRBJ2-5	TGCAGCGTTGTGGCGGGGGGAGAGACCCAGTACTTC	CSVVAGGETQYF
TRBV14	TRBD2	-	TRBJ2-2	TGTGCCAGCAGTCACTGGGGGGGAACGAACACCGGGGAGCTGTTTTTT	CASSHWGGTNTGELFF
TRBV7-2	TRBD2	few	TRBJ2-5	TGTGCCAGCAGCTCTACCGGGAGGGAGACCCAGTACTTC	CASSSTGRETQYF
TRBV7-9	TRBD1	few	TRBJ1-1	TGTGCCAGCAGCTTGGAGGACAGGGATGGCACTGAAGCTTTCTTT	CASSLEDRDGTEAFF